This T cell receptor beta chain was obtained from a study of T cells in Graves' hyperthyroidism and ophthalmopathy. Study-wide background: Any treatment followed the collection of peripheral blood at initial diagnosis.

Notes on this clonotype: Its antigen is as yet unknown.

The CDR3 regions of TCR beta were amplified from RNA transcripts. During a first-round RT-PCR of the TCR CDR3, the HTBI primer set was used. TCRdb reanalysed the multiplex PCR reads using MiXCR and keeps one entry per CDR3 protein. Among about 300,000 distinct CDR3 sequences, around a fifth were seen once, and the ten largest hold about 35%. Study-wide results and caveats: Model output signaled ophthalmopathy a median roughly six months ahead of onset. Among clonotypes expanded in thyroid above 0.001, most were also found in blood.

Trimming took off 1 base at V and 0 bases at J, with 10 bases between the two ends. The CDR3 spans 15 residues. Germline assignment: CDR1 SGHRS and CDR2 YFSETQ. PBMCs were derived from around 10 ml fresh peripheral blood. The sequenced material came from blood. The V call is TRBV5-1, the J call TRBJ1-1, with unresolved D. This receptor was obtained from a man aged 50 or older with Graves' ophthalmopathy. The CDR3 is CASSLYPEMNTEAFF. The DNA for the CDR3 is TGCGCCAGCAGCTTGTATCCAGAAATGAACACTGAAGCTTTCTTT.